One and the same sample provided the 2 T cell receptor beta chains below, sequenced in a study of cytomegalovirus exposure and HLA in healthy donors. Primers for the PCR totalled 60 Vbeta and 13 Jbeta. Profiled with immunoSEQ multiplex PCR; TCRdb holds only in-frame clones, not every one. Its listing shows some 160,000 clones. Sequenced: PBMCs. The origin of the receptors is a man between 25 and 39 years old in good health and CMV-seronegative.

This chain connects TRBV5-4 to TRBJ2-5; TRBD2 agrees at 8 bases. This CDR3 contains 13 residues. Germline V gene lookup returns CDR1 SGHNT and CDR2 YYREEE (reference sequence). The V gene end was trimmed by 3 bases and the J gene end by 5 bases; junction bases not matched to a gene: 3. CDR3 DNA: TGTGCCAGCAGCTCACGGGGGGGGGAGACCCAGTACTTC. This sequence encodes CASSSRGGETQYF. The whole variable domain, filled in from reference TRBV5-4 and TRBJ2-5, reads ETGVTQSPTHLIKTRGQQVTLRCSSQSGHNTVSWYQQALGQGPQFIFQYYREEENGRGNFPPRFSGLQFPNYSSELNVNALELDDSALYLCASSSRGGETQYFGPGTRLLVL.

The CDR3 sequence: CATIGQGVSNEQFF. For the CDR3, the DNA is TGTGCTACAATCGGGCAAGGGGTTTCCAATGAGCAGTTCTTC. The chain carries TRBV30 and TRBJ2-1; possible D gene TRBD1, 5 bases. CDR3 length: 14 amino acids. CDR1 and CDR2 from the germline V gene are GTSNPN and SVGIG (reference sequence).